This T cell receptor (beta chain) was found in a study of CD8 T cells in ankylosing spondylitis. Study-wide results and caveats: In ankylosing spondylitis blood, a motif of roughly 8 highly homologous TCR beta variants appeared characteristic. Reported data indicate significant enrichment of disease-linked clones within matched ankylosing spondylitis synovial fluid. Certain motif variants had earlier been reported in reactive arthritis synovial fluid and blood.

This clonotype has a count of ten or more. Its antigen is not known. Libraries of TCR beta came from quantitative 5'-RACE with molecular barcodes. TCRdb re-analysed the 5' RACE reads in MiXCR, keeping a single row per CDR3 protein. The sample lists 300,000 to 400,000 distinct CDR3 sequences; roughly 12% were seen once. Between the trimmed V and J ends, which lost 8 bases and 6 bases, there was a span of 19 bases. The germline gives CDR1 SGHTA, CDR2 FQGNSA. The CDR3 is 15 residues long. The sample was blood, either unsorted or a sorted T cell fraction (not recorded which). This sequence joins TRBV7-2 and TRBJ2-2; no firm D call. The TCR sequence derives from a female donor with ankylosing spondylitis or in good health (not recorded which). The CDR3 is CASSRNPSVPGELFF. The CDR3 DNA sequence: TGTGCCAGCTCCCGGAACCCTAGTGTTCCCGGGGAGCTGTTTTTT.